A selection of T cell receptor beta chains follows, all from one sample in a study of blood T cell repertoires in COVID-19. Only in-frame clones appear in the TCRdb table, and some are missing; sequencing was by immunoSEQ multiplex PCR. The table includes about 360,000 clones, 65% to 90% detected once. The sample consisted of peripheral blood. The receptors were gathered from a woman between 55 and 75 years old with COVID-19, enrolled during active disease. Each CDR3 is given with its conserved first and last residue. A row's size may be missing; if present it is once, few, many or a size class.

clone_size j_call v_call cdr3_aa
. TRBJ1-5 TRBV2 CASRAGGGGDQPQHF
. TRBJ1-2 TRBV19 CASTGQGDGYTF
. TRBJ2-7 TRBV4-2 CASSQATGGPYEQYF
. TRBJ2-7 TRBV9 CASSSSSDSSREQYF
. TRBJ1-2 TRBV6-1 CASSDTDRGQDGYTF
. TRBJ1-6 TRBV7-2 CASSLGTGSGNSPLHF
. TRBJ2-7 TRBV7-2 CASSSYRTSGGSYEQYF
. TRBJ1-1 TRBV6-5 CATSVTPMNTEAFF
. TRBJ2-3 TRBV10-1 CASSEQGGPSGTDTQYF
. TRBJ2-2 TRBV29-1 CSTGGLDTGELFF
. TRBJ2-7 TRBV18 CASSPPGGEHREQYF
. TRBJ1-2 TRBV4-1 CASSQVPAGRRTDNYGYTF
few TRBJ1-1 TRBV6-2/TRBV6-3 CASSYVQGGRMNTEAFF
. TRBJ1-3 TRBV19 CASSSSRSGFSGNTIYF
. TRBJ2-2 TRBV10-3 CAISVQVNTGELFF
. TRBJ1-2 TRBV30 CAWSAQVNYGYTF
. TRBJ1-4 TRBV7-9 CASSPLGPTNEKLFF
. TRBJ1-2 TRBV7-6 CASSLARTGENGYTF
. TRBJ2-2 TRBV2 CASRAGTANTGELFF
. TRBJ2-7 TRBV6-2/TRBV6-3 CASSYRTGLTGDEQYF
. TRBJ1-1 TRBV7-8 CASSELNTEAFF
. TRBJ1-1 TRBV30 CAWSVTGPNTEAFF
. TRBJ2-7 TRBV30 CAWSRSYEQYF
. TRBJ1-1 TRBV5-4 CASSNRDRQNTEAFF
. TRBJ2-1 TRBV29-1 CSVASTGPYNEQFF
. TRBJ2-3 TRBV11-3 CASSRNRRASTDTQYF
. TRBJ1-5 TRBV19 CASHDRGQQPQHF
few TRBJ1-6 TRBV30 CAWSGGGTVGSPLHF
. TRBJ2-7 TRBV12-3/TRBV12-4 CASRPTGGAEQYF
. TRBJ2-3 TRBV5-6 CASSFELRDTQYF
. TRBJ2-7 TRBV30 CAWSDRGPYEQYF
. TRBJ2-3 TRBV6-1 CASSVWRLADTDTQYF